This TCR beta chain stems from a study of blood T cells in healthy people across ages. The overall study: Template switching recovered approximately one barcoded beta molecule for every two T cells. General observations from the study: Per million T cells, the diversity of TCR beta decreased roughly linearly as age advanced.

There are 14 residues in the CDR3. CDR1 DFQATT and CDR2 SNEGSKA come from the germline V gene (reference sequence). Through a sample-barcoded 5' primer and a J-beta primer mix, a second PCR was run for roughly 6 to 11 cycles. TCRdb re-called the 5' RACE reads with MiXCR, one entry per CDR3 protein. The data contain approximately 800,000 distinct CDR3 sequences, 55% to 70% of them singletons. Remarks on this clonotype: The antigen remains unidentified. Compared with germline, one end of the junction differs, possibly owing to a read error.

Sequenced material: blood. The chain links TRBV20-1 to TRBJ2-3; 8 positions match TRBD1. The source is a man under 40 in good health. CDR3 in amino acids: CSARKQGEADTRYF. DNA of the CDR3: TGCAGTGCTAGAAAACAGGGGGAAGCGGATACGCGGTATTTT.